The clone carrying this TCR beta chain has more than one count but fewer than ten. What it binds is unknown. Unique molecular identifiers were incorporated into the prepared TCRbeta library. MiXCR, run by TCRdb on the PCR reads, gives a single entry per CDR3 protein. The table shows 44,000 or so distinct CDR3 sequences, with about 9% occurring only once. These data come from a study of T-cell reconstitution after alpha-beta-depleted transplantation in children. Findings and caveats of the study: Surviving recipient T cells and intrathymic progenitors accounted for some patients' high TCRbeta diversity at day 60. One year post-transplant, T-cell counts and diversity were largely derived from T cells produced anew.

This CDR3 is built from 16 residues. V lost 4 bases to trimming and J lost 0 bases; unmatched junction nucleotides: 6. CDR1 is LGHNA and CDR2 is YSLEER in the germline V gene. The chain links TRBV4-3 to TRBJ1-3; TRBD1 matches 7 bases. This sequence was found in a male patient under 10 years old who had a stem cell transplant for chronic granulomatous disease, so the T cells may come from the graft donor. The specimen was PBMCs, mostly from graft donor cells, collected 60 days after TCRalphabeta/CD19-depleted stem cell transplant. CDR3 residues: CASSRSGTASGNTIYF. The CDR3 DNA follows: TGCGCCAGCAGCCGCTCCGGGACAGCCTCTGGAAACACCATATATTTT.